This note documents a single T cell receptor beta chain sequence. A junction boundary mismatches the germline segment, possibly from a read error. This record comes from a study of blood T cell repertoires in COVID-19. The overall study: The United States, Italy and Spain provided the acute and convalescent COVID-19 samples. From T cells, B-cell-depleted T cells, or PBMCs came the material, which was cDNA or gDNA.

Original processing notes: How many nucleated cells were present was estimated from reference gene primer amplification. This table comes from immunoSEQ multiplex PCR, and its TCRdb copy is limited to in-frame clones, with some not included. V, J and clone size are those of that table, while D and trimming were read from the DNA. The sample comprises roughly 52,000 clones, more than 75% of which are singletons, and under 4.5% rests with the top ten. Germline V gene lookup returns CDR1 SSHAT and CDR2 FNYEAQ (reference sequence). The CDR3 runs to 15 residues. The sequence was collected from a man aged 45-65 years with acute or convalescent COVID-19. Input material: peripheral blood. The rearrangement uses TRBV7-7 and TRBJ2-2; a possible D gene is TRBD2 (5 bases). The CDR3: CASSFGVGTTGELFF. CDR3 in DNA: TGTGCTAGCAGCTTCGGGGTGGGCACGACCGGGGAGCTGTTTTTT. Full variable domain (missing parts from reference TRBV7-7 and TRBJ2-2): GAGVSQSPRYKVTKRGQDVTLRCDPISSHATLYWYQQALGQGPEFLTYFNYEAQPDKSGLPSDRFSAERPEGSISTLTIQRTEQRDSAMYRCASSFGVGTTGELFFGEGSRLTVL.